The 21 T cell receptor beta chains below were found in one sample sequenced in a study. Measured with immunoSEQ multiplex PCR; TCRdb has only the in-frame clones, and not every one. The table has approximately 70,000 clones, 93% seen once. The specimen was PBMCs. All receptors derive from a man in his forties with rheumatoid arthritis.

Only one count was recorded for this clone. The chain recombines TRBV5-5 with TRBJ1-3; D gene ambiguous. V dropped 0 bases and J dropped 0 bases, with 19 bases sitting between them. The CDR3 is 19 amino acids. The germline V gene encodes CDR1 SGHKS and CDR2 YYEKEE (reference sequence). This CDR3 reads CASSLEWGGRYLSGNTIYF. CDR3 sequence (DNA): TGTGCCAGCAGCTTGGAATGGGGAGGCAGGTACCTCTCTGGAAACACCATATATTTT.

The CDR3 is CASSLGGAIDEQYF. The DNA of the CDR3 is TGTGCCAGCAGCTTAGGGGGGGCTATAGACGAGCAGTACTTC. The chain carries TRBV7-6 and TRBJ2-7, with D perhaps TRBD1 or TRBD2 (6 bases each). V was trimmed by 1 base and J by 5 bases, leaving 12 bases between them. This CDR3 is 14 amino acids long. Germline V gene data show CDR1 as SGHVS and CDR2 as FNYEAQ.

The chain couples TRBV19 to TRBJ1-2; 11 bases map to TRBD1. The CDR3 is 14 residues long. Germline trimming cut 3 bases from V and 6 bases from J; bases unmatched to any gene: 3. Germline assignment: CDR1 LNHDA and CDR2 SQIVND (reference sequence). The CDR3, as DNA: TGTGCCAGTAGTATGGACAGGGGGCGAAATGGCTACACCTTC. Its protein is CASSMDRGRNGYTF.

The genes are TRBV30 and TRBJ1-6; D perhaps matches TRBD1 (5 bases). The CDR3 covers 14 residues. Germline loops: CDR1 GTSNPN, CDR2 SVGIG (reference sequence). V shed 2 bases and J shed 7 bases, with 12 bases lying between them. The CDR3 nucleotides are TGTGCCTGGAGTCAGATAAACAGGAATTCACCCCTCCACTTT. It yields the protein CAWSQINRNSPLHF.

The CDR3 sequence: CASTNGGSSGNTIYF. The CDR3 nucleotides read TGTGCCAGCACTAACGGGGGGAGCTCTGGAAACACCATATATTTT. This sequence joins TRBV6-5 and TRBJ1-3; weak D call: TRBD1 (5 bases). Between the trimmed V and J ends, which lost 7 bases and 0 bases, there was a span of 13 bases. Germline V gene data show CDR1 as MNHEY and CDR2 as SVGAGI. This CDR3 contains 15 residues.

This sequence joins TRBV11-1 and TRBJ2-1; possibly TRBD1 for D (5 bases). This CDR3 is built from 15 residues. V was cut by 3 bases and J by 5 bases, with 14 bases left in between. The germline CDR1 and CDR2 sequences are SGHAT and FQDESV (reference sequence). In DNA form, the CDR3 reads TGTGCCAGCAGCTTCCCAGGGTTATTGGACAATGAGCAGTTCTTC. It yields the protein CASSFPGLLDNEQFF.

The rearrangement links TRBV10-3 to TRBJ2-1, with D possibly matching TRBD2 (7 bases). CDR1 and CDR2 from the germline V gene are ENHRY and SYGVKD. This CDR3 comprises 16 residues. Trimming stripped 0 bases from V and 3 bases from J, with 12 bases between. CDR3 bases: TGTGCCATCAGTGAGTCGGGAGGGGGGAACTACAATGAGCAGTTCTTC. Protein: CAISESGGGNYNEQFF.

The V gene is TRBV28, the J gene TRBJ2-5; 7 bases line up with TRBD2. The CDR3 is made up of 15 amino acids. The germline V gene has CDR1 MDHEN and CDR2 SYDVKM. V was clipped by 7 bases and J by 1 base; unmatched bases: 9. The CDR3 loop is CASTTRREAQETQYF. CDR3 nucleotides: TGTGCCAGCACTACGAGACGGGAGGCCCAAGAGACCCAGTACTTC.

Turning to this clone: Its ends do not fully match the called genes, so a read error is possible. The chain joins TRBV7-7 to TRBJ2-1; 13 positions match TRBD2. CDR1 is SSHAT, CDR2 FNYEAQ, per germline (reference sequence). This CDR3 region has 15 residues. CDR3 region: CASSSLAGGPNEQFF. The DNA of the CDR3 is TGTGCTAGCAGCTCACTAGCGGGAGGGCCGAATGAGCAGTTCTTC.

The chain links TRBV4-1 to TRBJ2-1; perhaps TRBD1 as D (6 bases). Germline V CDR1 and CDR2: MGHRA, YSYEKL. Trimming took 3 bases from V and 15 from J, leaving 15 bases between them. CDR3 size: 12 residues. The CDR3 region has the DNA TGCGCCAGCAGCCAGGATCACAGGGTCCCGTTCTTC. Protein product: CASSQDHRVPFF.

The chain joins TRBV5-1 to TRBJ2-7, with D perhaps TRBD1 (6 bases). Trimming stripped 4 bases from V and 4 bases from J, with 9 bases between. CDR1 and CDR2 (germline): SGHRS, YFSETQ. The CDR3 is made up of 12 amino acids. The CDR3 spells CASSTQGYEQYF. Here the CDR3 DNA reads TGCGCCAGCAGCACACAGGGTTACGAGCAGTACTTC.

This rearrangement joins TRBV7-6 to TRBJ2-7, with D perhaps TRBD1 (6 bases). The CDR3 loop spans 17 amino acids. V lost 2 bases, J lost 0 bases, and 17 bases lay in between. Germline V CDR1 and CDR2: SGHVS, FNYEAQ. CDR3 bases: TGTGCCAGCAGCTTACAGGCAGGGGTTGCTAGCTCCTACGAGCAGTACTTC. Amino acids: CASSLQAGVASSYEQYF.

This chain uses TRBV19 with TRBJ1-5; tentative D call: TRBD1 (5 bases). The ends were cut back, 1 base at V and 6 bases at J, with 10 bases in the middle. The CDR3 has 14 amino acids. Germline lookup yields CDR1 LNHDA and CDR2 SQIVND (reference sequence). The CDR3 sequence: CASSIGGWGQPQHF. DNA of the CDR3: TGTGCCAGTAGTATAGGGGGGTGGGGTCAGCCCCAGCATTTT.

The chain carries TRBV18 and TRBJ2-1; D may be TRBD2 (5 bases). The germline CDR1 and CDR2 sequences are KGHSH and LQKENI. Trimming removed 3 bases from V and 10 bases from J, with 13 bases in between. This CDR3 has 13 residues. CDR3 DNA sequence: TGTGCCAGCTCACCCGAGAGGGCCCGGGAGCAGTTCTTC. Encoded protein: CASSPERAREQFF.

The chain carries TRBV19 and TRBJ1-1; D unresolved. The CDR3 has 17 amino acids. Trimming shortened V by 5 bases and J by 1 base, and 20 bases separated the two germline ends. Germline-derived CDR1 and CDR2 are LNHDA and SQIVND (reference sequence). The CDR3 DNA reads TGTGCCAGTAGTCCTACCCCCCTCGGACGGCGGAACACTGAAGCTTTCTTT. Amino acids: CASSPTPLGRRNTEAFF.

This chain links TRBV5-1 with TRBJ1-5; the D is unclear. The CDR3 sequence is 14 residues long. The V gene's germline CDR1 is SGHRS and CDR2 YFSETQ. V was pared by 0 bases and J by 6 bases, with 10 bases between. The CDR3 sequence is CASSLAVGGQPQHF. CDR3 nucleotide sequence: TGCGCCAGCAGCTTGGCCGTAGGTGGTCAGCCCCAGCATTTT.

The chain employs TRBV24-1 and TRBJ1-3; D may be TRBD1 (5 bases). Germline CDR1 and CDR2: KGHDR and SFDVKD. CDR3 size: 17 residues. Trimming shortened V by 4 bases and J by 4 bases, and 19 bases separated the two germline ends. CDR3 DNA sequence: TGTGCCACCAGTGACCCGGGACGCGAAGGAAGGGGAAACACCATATATTTT. Amino acid sequence: CATSDPGREGRGNTIYF.

A single count supports this clone. The chain combines TRBV5-8 with TRBJ1-2; no firm D call. The V end lost 4 bases, the J end lost 4 bases, and 11 bases lay between the germline ends. The CDR3 spans 13 residues. Germline lookup yields CDR1 SGHTS and CDR2 YDEGEE. The CDR3: CASSPERGYGYTF. CDR3 nucleotides: TGTGCCAGCAGCCCGGAGAGAGGCTATGGCTACACCTTC.

The chain has TRBV4-2 and TRBJ2-2, with D uncertain. Germline V gives CDR1 LGHNA, CDR2 YNFKEQ. The CDR3 has 16 residues. V shed 0 bases and J shed 1 base, with 9 bases lying between them. The CDR3 DNA reads TGTGCCAGCAGCCAAGAAGTGTCCGGGAACACCGGGGAGCTGTTTTTT. Its protein product is CASSQEVSGNTGELFF.

The chain joins TRBV24-1 to TRBJ1-1; the D is unclear. The ends were cut back, 3 bases at V and 1 base at J, with 5 bases in the middle. This CDR3 has 13 residues. Germline V gene sequence: CDR1 KGHDR, CDR2 SFDVKD. CDR3 sequence: CATSDNGNTEAFF. In DNA form, the CDR3 reads TGTGCCACCAGTGATAACGGGAACACTGAAGCTTTCTTT.

The V call is TRBV18, the J call TRBJ2-7, with TRBD2 matching over 11 bases. The CDR3 has 18 amino acids. J lost 4 bases, V lost 3 bases, and 14 bases had no gene match. Germline V lookup: CDR1 KGHSH, CDR2 LQKENI. The CDR3 DNA reads TGTGCCAGCTCACCCTCCCTGAATCGACTAGCGGGGATTTACGAGCAGTACTTC. It codes for CASSPSLNRLAGIYEQYF.